Below, 32 T cell receptor beta chains from the same sample are listed, as sequenced in a study of PD-1 blockade in classical Hodgkin lymphoma. Data came from immunoSEQ multiplex PCR; TCRdb stores just in-frame clones and leaves some out. This repertoire shows approximately 44,000 clones, over 55% found once; its top ten account for less than 4%. Each and every patient relapsed after autologous stem cell transplantation, and patients got differing brentuximab vedotin exposure. The sequencing here drew on peripheral blood mononuclear cells (PBMCs), taken at baseline. Every receptor here comes from a human donor with classical Hodgkin lymphoma.

In this sample, this clone turned up a few times. The chain carries TRBV28 and TRBJ1-2, with TRBD1 matching over 10 bases. The CDR3 extends over 15 amino acids. The V and J ends lost 8 bases and 4 bases, in that order; junction bases with no gene match: 10. CDR1 is MDHEN and CDR2 is SYDVKM in the germline V gene. CDR3 loop: CASAAGTGVGYGYTF. For the CDR3, the DNA is TGTGCCAGCGCCGCCGGGACAGGGGTCGGCTATGGCTACACCTTC.

Here the CDR3 DNA reads TGTGCCAGCAGCGTAGGGCCCTTGGCAGGGTTCACAGATACGCAGTATTTT. This codes for CASSVGPLAGFTDTQYF. The gene calls are TRBV9 and TRBJ2-3, with a weak D call TRBD1 (5 bases). Germline CDR1 SGDLS, CDR2 YYNGEE. The CDR3 has 17 residues. V was pared by 0 bases and J by 2 bases, with 16 bases between.

The chain is built from TRBV30 and TRBJ2-7; D ambiguous. Germline V gene lookup returns CDR1 GTSNPN and CDR2 SVGIG (reference sequence). V lost 2 bases to trimming and J lost 0 bases, with 5 bases between them. CDR3 size: 12 residues. CDR3 loop: CAWSPISYEQYF. Written as DNA, the CDR3 is TGTGCCTGGAGTCCTATCTCCTACGAGCAGTACTTC.

The chain carries TRBV28 and TRBJ2-1, with 12 bases identical to TRBD2. The junction had 12 bases not matched to a gene; V was cut back by 3 bases and J by 9 bases. CDR3 length: 17 residues. Germline CDR1 and CDR2: MDHEN and SYDVKM. The CDR3 DNA reads TGTGCCAGCAGTTTTGAGGGTCTAGCGGGAGGGTGGGGTGAGCAGTTCTTC. It codes for CASSFEGLAGGWGEQFF.

The V gene is TRBV7-9, the J gene TRBJ1-1; D call uncertain. Trimming took off 2 bases at V and 5 bases at J, with 9 bases between the two ends. The CDR3 loop spans 13 amino acids. The germline CDR1 and CDR2 sequences are SEHNR and FQNEAQ (reference sequence). This CDR3 reads CASSLSSATEAFF. For the CDR3, the DNA is TGTGCCAGCAGCTTAAGTTCCGCTACTGAAGCTTTCTTT.

This clone was observed a few times. The chain joins TRBV25-1 to TRBJ2-3; TRBD2 matches at 12 bases. The CDR3 loop spans 17 amino acids. Germline CDR1 MGHDK, CDR2 SYGVNS. Losses at the gene ends were 2 bases for V and 5 bases for J; bases not matched to a gene: 8. CDR3 nucleotides: TGTGCCAGCAGTGAAACAGCTGTACTAGCGGGGGGAGATACGCAGTATTTT. Translated: CASSETAVLAGGDTQYF.

The rearrangement joins TRBV6-6 to TRBJ2-2; D is unresolved. Trimming pared 10 bases from V and 6 bases from J, leaving 12 bases between. The CDR3 contains 12 residues. CDR1 is MNHNY, CDR2 SVGAGI, per germline (reference sequence). This chain's CDR3 is CATPGISGELFF. CDR3 DNA sequence: TGTGCCACCCCCGGCATCTCCGGGGAGCTGTTTTTT.

The chain carries TRBV4-1 and TRBJ1-1, with 12 bases aligning to TRBD1. The length of the CDR3 is 16 residues. CDR1 is MGHRA and CDR2 is YSYEKL in the germline V gene. The V segment lost 4 bases and the J segment 1 base; nucleotides outside the gene matches: 4. This CDR3 reads CASSPGQGAGNTEAFF. CDR3 sequence (DNA): TGCGCCAGCAGCCCGGGACAGGGGGCGGGGAACACTGAAGCTTTCTTT.

The J gene is TRBJ1-1, the V gene TRBV19; 9 bases are shared with TRBD1. V gave up 3 bases and J gave up 8 bases; unmatched junction bases: 4. The CDR3 is 13 amino acids. From germline, CDR1 is LNHDA and CDR2 SQIVND (reference sequence). CDR3: CASSMGDRGEAFF. DNA of the CDR3: TGTGCCAGTAGTATGGGTGACAGGGGGGAAGCTTTCTTT.

The chain links TRBV12-2 to TRBJ2-3. TRBV12-2 is classified as a pseudogene. The CDR3 runs 18 residues. The DNA for the CDR3 is TGTGCAAGTCGCCCACGAGGTTCAGGAAGCTCTAGCACAGATACGCAGTATTTT. Encoded protein: CASRPRGSGSSSTDTQYF.

V and J are TRBV6-6 and TRBJ2-1; weak D call: TRBD2 (6 bases). V was cut by 5 bases and J by 6 bases, with 14 bases left in between. Germline CDR1 reads MNHNY; CDR2 reads SVGAGI (reference sequence). The CDR3 has 14 amino acids. The CDR3 spells CASSLLASANEQFF. The CDR3 region has the DNA TGTGCCAGCAGTCTCCTCGCTAGCGCCAATGAGCAGTTCTTC.

The chain links TRBV6-5 to TRBJ2-2, with D uncertain. Deletions cut 3 bases from V and 4 bases from J, with 3 bases between. The germline V gene encodes CDR1 MNHEY and CDR2 SVGAGI. The CDR3 consists of 12 residues. This chain's CDR3 is CASSYFTGELFF. The CDR3 DNA follows: TGTGCCAGCAGTTATTTCACCGGGGAGCTGTTTTTT.

The rearrangement uses TRBV19 and TRBJ1-2; tentative D call: TRBD1 (5 bases). The CDR3 length is 11 residues. Trimming removed 9 bases at V and 8 bases at J, with 13 bases between. Germline V CDR1 and CDR2: LNHDA, SQIVND (reference sequence). The CDR3 loop reads CASLTARGYTF. The CDR3 DNA is TGTGCCAGCCTGACAGCCCGGGGCTACACCTTC.

There are a few counts of this clone. This chain uses TRBV25-1 with TRBJ2-5; 7 nucleotides agree with TRBD1. The ends lost 1 base at V and 2 bases at J; junction bases unmatched: 7. The CDR3 totals 16 residues. CDR1 and CDR2 (germline): MGHDK, SYGVNS. The CDR3 DNA follows: TGTGCCAGCAGTGAATCTGTGAGGGGGCGGCAAGAGACCCAGTACTTC. Amino acid sequence: CASSESVRGRQETQYF.

This sequence joins TRBV29-1 and TRBJ1-2, with no clear D. CDR3 size: 11 residues. V dropped 5 bases and J dropped 4 bases, with 8 bases sitting between them. The V gene's germline CDR1 is SQVTM and CDR2 ANQGSEA. CDR3 in amino acids: CSVPFGYGYTF. The CDR3 DNA reads TGCAGCGTTCCTTTTGGCTATGGCTACACCTTC.

The rearrangement joins TRBV29-1 to TRBJ1-1; weak D call: TRBD1 (6 bases). Germline V lookup: CDR1 SQVTM, CDR2 ANQGSEA. Deletions cut 8 bases from V and 6 bases from J, with 16 bases between. This CDR3 comprises 12 residues. The CDR3: CSTTGSEAEAFF. The CDR3 nucleotides read TGCAGCACGACAGGTTCGGAGGCTGAAGCTTTCTTT.

This chain connects TRBV11-3 to TRBJ2-3, with TRBD2 identical over 8 bases. The CDR3 has 13 amino acids. Germline values: CDR1 SGHNT, CDR2 YENEEA. J lost 11 bases, V lost 3 bases, and 7 bases had no gene match. DNA for the CDR3: TGTGCCAGCAGCTTGTCGGGGGGGCCGATGCAGTATTTT. It specifies CASSLSGGPMQYF.

This clone turned up a few times. This rearrangement joins TRBV11-2 to TRBJ2-7, with 7 bases lining up with TRBD2. The CDR3 contains 15 residues. In germline, CDR1 is SGHAT, CDR2 FQNNGV. The V and J ends lost 1 base and 3 bases, in that order; junction bases with no gene match: 6. In nucleotides, the CDR3 is TGTGCCAGCAGCTTAGGGTCGGGGGGAGGCTACGAGCAGTACTTC. Amino acid sequence: CASSLGSGGGYEQYF.

The CDR3 spells CASSDLTSGGADTQYF. In nucleotides, the CDR3 is TGCGCCAGCAGTGACCTGACTAGCGGGGGGGCAGATACGCAGTATTTT. The gene calls are TRBV10-2 and TRBJ2-3, with TRBD2 identical over 14 bases. The CDR3 totals 16 residues. Losses at the gene ends were 3 bases for V and 4 bases for J; bases not matched to a gene: 3. Germline-derived CDR1 and CDR2 are WSHSY and SAAADI.

The chain employs TRBV29-1 and TRBJ2-3; tentative D call: TRBD2 (5 bases). Germline assignment: CDR1 SQVTM and CDR2 ANQGSEA. V dropped 7 bases and J dropped 1 base, with 12 bases sitting between them. The CDR3 has 13 residues. The CDR3 DNA reads TGCAGCGGCCTAGCTGGACGCACAGATACGCAGTATTTT. It translates to CSGLAGRTDTQYF.

The chain couples TRBV7-9 to TRBJ1-4, with D unclear. V gave up 3 bases and J gave up 5 bases, with 7 bases separating them. Germline assignment: CDR1 SEHNR and CDR2 FQNEAQ (reference sequence). The CDR3 has 13 amino acids. CDR3 region: CASSFPLNEKLFF. CDR3 DNA: TGTGCCAGCAGCTTCCCCCTCAATGAAAAACTGTTTTTT.

The rearrangement joins TRBV7-9 to TRBJ1-2; the D is unclear. Germline CDR1 is SEHNR and CDR2 is FQNEAQ (reference sequence). V was shortened by 5 bases and J by 2 bases, with 15 bases between the two germline ends. The CDR3 is made up of 15 amino acids. Here the CDR3 reads CASSPVGGVNYGYTF. DNA for the CDR3: TGTGCCAGCAGCCCCGTAGGTGGGGTCAACTATGGCTACACCTTC.

The CDR3 nucleotides read TGTGCCAGCAGTAATTCCGGGACGATGGATTTCTTT. Translated: CASSNSGTMDFF. The chain has TRBV2 and TRBJ1-1; D may be TRBD1 (5 bases). Germline lookup yields CDR1 SNHLY and CDR2 FYNNEI. The CDR3 spans 12 residues. Trimming stripped 5 bases from V and 13 bases from J, with 17 bases between.

A few counts support this clone. CDR3 amino acids: CASSLVLEYETQYF. For the CDR3, the DNA is TGTGCCAGCAGCTTAGTGCTAGAGTATGAGACCCAGTACTTC. The chain combines TRBV7-6 with TRBJ2-5; D not certain. Germline lookup yields CDR1 SGHVS and CDR2 FNYEAQ. V lost 1 base and J 5 bases, leaving 11 bases between the germline ends. This CDR3 comprises 14 residues.

The table lists this clone with a few counts. The genes are TRBV9 and TRBJ2-1; no definite D call. The germline V gene encodes CDR1 SGDLS and CDR2 YYNGEE. This CDR3 is 15 amino acids long. Trimming stripped 0 bases from V and 4 bases from J, with 11 bases between. CDR3 loop: CASSVGSNYYNEQFF. CDR3 nucleotide sequence: TGTGCCAGCAGCGTAGGGTCCAACTATTACAATGAGCAGTTCTTC.

The chain uses TRBV19 and TRBJ2-7; D unresolved. Germline V gives CDR1 LNHDA, CDR2 SQIVND (reference sequence). V lost 3 bases and J 7 bases, leaving 13 bases between the germline ends. CDR3 length equals 13 residues. The DNA for the CDR3 is TGTGCCAGTAGTATCCTGGCTAGTGGGGAGCAGTACTTC. Protein: CASSILASGEQYF.

This chain uses TRBV9 with TRBJ1-2; D gene uncertain. The germline gives CDR1 SGDLS, CDR2 YYNGEE. Between the trimmed V and J ends, which lost 4 bases and 4 bases, there was a span of 11 bases. The CDR3 consists of 13 residues. The CDR3 loop reads CASSPLTSYGYTF. CDR3 sequence (DNA): TGTGCCAGCAGCCCCTTAACCTCCTATGGCTACACCTTC.

To note about this clone: Its ends do not fully match the called genes, so a read error is possible. The gene calls are TRBV4-2 and TRBJ2-4; D may match TRBD1 or TRBD2 (6 bases each). Germline V gives CDR1 LGHNA, CDR2 YNFKEQ. This CDR3 is 11 amino acids long. The CDR3 sequence is CASSQGRGVDF. The CDR3 nucleotides are TGTGCCAGCAGCCAAGGGAGGGGGGTCGACTTC.

V is TRBV6-6 and J is TRBJ2-7, with no clear D. Germline CDR1 is MNHNY and CDR2 is SVGAGI (reference sequence). V was cut by 2 bases and J by 1 base, with 9 bases left in between. The length of the CDR3 is 14 residues. CDR3 protein: CASSYVASSYEQYF. The CDR3 coding sequence is TGTGCCAGCAGTTACGTTGCGAGTTCCTACGAGCAGTACTTC.

This chain links TRBV7-9 with TRBJ2-3, with 11 bases lining up with TRBD2. J lost 9 bases, V lost 6 bases, and 8 bases had no gene match. The CDR3 is 14 amino acids. Germline lookup yields CDR1 SEHNR and CDR2 FQNEAQ (reference sequence). CDR3 sequence: CASRRLAGGGTQYF. CDR3 DNA sequence: TGTGCCAGCAGGCGATTAGCGGGAGGGGGAACGCAGTATTTT.

The V call is TRBV29-1, the J call TRBJ2-7; perhaps D is TRBD1 or TRBD2 (5 bases each). V lost 2 bases and J 2 bases, leaving 13 bases between the germline ends. The CDR3 totals 14 residues. Germline V gene data show CDR1 as SQVTM and CDR2 as ANQGSEA. The CDR3 region is CSVEKRDVAYEQYF. The CDR3 coding sequence is TGCAGCGTTGAAAAACGGGACGTCGCCTACGAGCAGTACTTC.

Regarding this clone: One end of the junction does not line up with germline, which may come from a read error. The chain combines TRBV5-8 with TRBJ1-2, with D tentatively TRBD1 (6 bases). The germline V gene encodes CDR1 SGHTS and CDR2 YDEGEE. The CDR3 length is 17 residues. In DNA form, the CDR3 reads TGCGCCAGCAGCCAAGATCGTTCCGGGACATATCGAAGGGGCTACACCTTC. Translating it yields CASSQDRSGTYRRGYTF.